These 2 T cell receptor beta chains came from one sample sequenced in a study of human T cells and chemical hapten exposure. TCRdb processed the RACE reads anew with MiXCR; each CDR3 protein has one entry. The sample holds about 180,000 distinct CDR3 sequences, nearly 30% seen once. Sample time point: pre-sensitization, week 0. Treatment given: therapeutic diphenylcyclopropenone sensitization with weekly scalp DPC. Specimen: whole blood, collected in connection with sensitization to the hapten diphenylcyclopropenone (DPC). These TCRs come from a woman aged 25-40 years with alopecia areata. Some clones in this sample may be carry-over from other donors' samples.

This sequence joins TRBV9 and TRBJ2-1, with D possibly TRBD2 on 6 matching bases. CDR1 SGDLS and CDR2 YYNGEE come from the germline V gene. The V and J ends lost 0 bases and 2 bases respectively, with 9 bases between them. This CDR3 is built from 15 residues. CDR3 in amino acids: CASSVGGGAYNEQFF. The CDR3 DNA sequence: TGTGCCAGCAGCGTAGGCGGAGGGGCCTACAATGAGCAGTTCTTC.

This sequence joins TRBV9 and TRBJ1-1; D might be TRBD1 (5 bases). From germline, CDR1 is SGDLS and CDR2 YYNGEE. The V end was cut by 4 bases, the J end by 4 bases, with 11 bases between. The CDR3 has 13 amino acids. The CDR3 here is CASSTRGATEAFF. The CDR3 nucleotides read TGTGCCAGCAGCACCCGAGGGGCCACTGAAGCTTTCTTT.